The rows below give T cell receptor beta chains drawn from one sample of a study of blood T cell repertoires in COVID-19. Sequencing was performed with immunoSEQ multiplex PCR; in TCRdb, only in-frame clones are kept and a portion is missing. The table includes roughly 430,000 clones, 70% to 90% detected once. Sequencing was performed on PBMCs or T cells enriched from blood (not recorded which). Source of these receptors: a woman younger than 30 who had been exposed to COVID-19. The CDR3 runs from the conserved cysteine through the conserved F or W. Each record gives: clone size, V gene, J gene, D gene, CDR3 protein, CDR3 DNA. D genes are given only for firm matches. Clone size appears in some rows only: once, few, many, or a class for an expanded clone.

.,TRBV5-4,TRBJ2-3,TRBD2,CASSQRTPFSGRTQYF,TGTGCCAGCAGCCAAAGGACCCCGTTTAGCGGGAGGACGCAGTATTTT
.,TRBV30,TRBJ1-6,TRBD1,CAWSAGQNSPLHF,TGTGCCTGGAGTGCGGGACAGAATTCACCCCTCCACTTT
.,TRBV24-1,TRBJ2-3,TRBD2,CATSDLGETSGSLDTQYF,TGTGCCACCAGTGATTTGGGGGAGACTAGCGGGAGTCTTGATACGCAGTATTTT
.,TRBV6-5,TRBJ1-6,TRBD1,CASSLNRDSYNSPLHF,TGTGCCAGCAGTTTAAACCGGGACAGCTATAATTCACCCCTCCACTTT
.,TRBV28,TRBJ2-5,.,CASSLSVLHGGYQETQYF,TGTGCCAGCAGTTTATCCGTTTTACATGGGGGGTACCAAGAGACCCAGTACTTC
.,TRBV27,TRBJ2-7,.,CASSSYRTVYEQYF,TGTGCCAGCAGTTCTTACCGGACAGTCTACGAGCAGTACTTC
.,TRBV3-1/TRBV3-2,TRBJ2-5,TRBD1,CASSGTAKETQYF,TGTGCCAGCAGCGGGACAGCCAAAGAGACCCAGTACTTC
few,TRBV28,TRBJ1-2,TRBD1,CASSPGTGGSGYTF,TGTGCCAGCAGCCCCGGGACAGGGGGCTCTGGCTACACCTTC
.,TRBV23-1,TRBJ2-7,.,CASSPRDTAYEQYF,TGCGCCAGCAGTCCCCGGGACACAGCCTACGAGCAGTACTTC
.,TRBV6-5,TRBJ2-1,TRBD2,CASRTSGGIYNEQFF,TGTGCCAGCAGGACTAGCGGGGGTATCTACAATGAGCAGTTCTTC
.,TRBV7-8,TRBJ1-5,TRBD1,CASSPPGPGTGGRQPQHF,TGTGCCAGCAGCCCTCCGGGGCCCGGGACAGGGGGCCGCCAGCCCCAGCATTTT
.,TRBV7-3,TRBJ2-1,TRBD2,CASSQTGVGASGENEQFF,TGTGCCAGCAGCCAAACAGGTGTGGGGGCTAGCGGGGAAAATGAGCAGTTCTTC
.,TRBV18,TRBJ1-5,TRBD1,CASSLGDRANQPQHF,TGTGCCAGCTCACTGGGGGACAGAGCTAATCAGCCCCAGCATTTT
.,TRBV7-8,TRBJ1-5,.,CASSFGLDNQPQHF,TGTGCCAGCAGCTTCGGTCTCGACAATCAGCCCCAGCATTTT
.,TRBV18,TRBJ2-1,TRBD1,CASSSRGPSSYNEQFF,TGTGCCAGCTCGTCCAGGGGGCCGAGCTCCTACAATGAGCAGTTCTTC
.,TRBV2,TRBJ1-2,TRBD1,CASSVRGQGGGYTF,TGTGCCAGCAGTGTCCGTGGACAGGGTGGTGGCTACACCTTC